This T cell receptor beta chain appears in the sequencing data of a study of cytomegalovirus exposure and HLA in healthy donors. Vbeta (60) and Jbeta (13) primers were used in the PCR. Assay used: immunoSEQ multiplex PCR; TCRdb lists only in-frame clones, some missing. The profile shows around 76,000 clones, roughly 64% of them singletons. General observations from the study: Later analysis suggested most CMV-associated TCR beta chains were HLA-restricted. In an earlier analysis, most TCR beta V segments were productive about 87% or about 30% of the time. Rarity characterized most TCR sequences, yet some public TCRs appeared in many donors.

On this clone itself: Antigen: not known.

The TCR was taken from a man aged 40-49 years in good health and CMV-seropositive. Sequencing input: PBMCs.

The CDR3 spells CASSLRTVAKNIQYF. CDR3 nucleotides: TGTGCCAGCAGTTTACGGACAGTAGCCAAAAACATTCAGTACTTC. This chain uses TRBV6-1 with TRBJ2-4, with a possible D match to TRBD1 (6 bases). The germline CDR1 and CDR2 sequences are MNHNS and SASEGT. This CDR3 region has 15 residues. V was clipped by 5 bases and J by 0 bases, with 11 bases between them.